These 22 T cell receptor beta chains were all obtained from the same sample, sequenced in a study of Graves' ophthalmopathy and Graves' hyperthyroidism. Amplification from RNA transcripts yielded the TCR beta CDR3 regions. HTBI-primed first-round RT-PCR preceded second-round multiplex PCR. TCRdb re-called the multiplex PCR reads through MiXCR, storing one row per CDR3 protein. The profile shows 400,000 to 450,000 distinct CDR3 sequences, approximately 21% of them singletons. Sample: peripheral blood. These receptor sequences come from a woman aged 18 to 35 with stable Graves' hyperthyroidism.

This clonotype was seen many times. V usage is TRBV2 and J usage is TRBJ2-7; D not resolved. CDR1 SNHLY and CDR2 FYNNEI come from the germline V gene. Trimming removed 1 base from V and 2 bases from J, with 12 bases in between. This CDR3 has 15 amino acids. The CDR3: CASSEVPLPTYEQYF. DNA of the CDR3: TGTGCCAGCAGTGAAGTCCCACTACCCACCTACGAGCAGTACTTC. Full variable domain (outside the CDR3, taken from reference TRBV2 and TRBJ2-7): EPEVTQTPSHQVTQMGQEVILRCVPISNHLYFYWYRQILGQKVEFLVSFYNNEISEKSEIFDDQFSVERPDGSNFTLKIRSTKLEDSAMYFCASSEVPLPTYEQYFGPGTRLTVT.

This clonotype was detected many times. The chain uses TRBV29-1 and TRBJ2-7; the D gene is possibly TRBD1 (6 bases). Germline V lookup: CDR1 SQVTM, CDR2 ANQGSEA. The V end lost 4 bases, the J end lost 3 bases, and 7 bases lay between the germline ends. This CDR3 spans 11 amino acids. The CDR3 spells CSVAGDYEQYF. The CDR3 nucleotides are TGCAGCGTTGCAGGGGACTACGAGCAGTACTTC.

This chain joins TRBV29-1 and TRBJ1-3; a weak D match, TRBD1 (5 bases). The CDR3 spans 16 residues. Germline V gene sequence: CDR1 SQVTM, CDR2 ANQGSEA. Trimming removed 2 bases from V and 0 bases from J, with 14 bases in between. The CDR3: CSVELLSDISGNTIYF. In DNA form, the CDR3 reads TGCAGCGTTGAACTCTTATCGGACATCTCTGGAAACACCATATATTTT. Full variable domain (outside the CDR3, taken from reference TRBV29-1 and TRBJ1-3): SAVISQKPSRDICQRGTSLTIQCQVDSQVTMMFWYRQQPGQSLTLIATANQGSEATYESGFVIDKFPISRPNLTFSTLTVSNMSPEDSSIYLCSVELLSDISGNTIYFGEGSWLTVV.

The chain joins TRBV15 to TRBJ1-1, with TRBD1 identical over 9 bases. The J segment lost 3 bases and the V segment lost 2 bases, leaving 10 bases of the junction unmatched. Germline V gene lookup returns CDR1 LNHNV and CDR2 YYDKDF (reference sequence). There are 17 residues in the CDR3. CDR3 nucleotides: TGTGCCACCAGCAGATCCAGGAGGGGACAGGGTTACACTGAAGCTTTCTTT. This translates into CATSRSRRGQGYTEAFF.

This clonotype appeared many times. The CDR3 DNA follows: TGTGCCAGCAGTTTCGGGGGGTGGGGGATTCCTCGGGGTGAAGCTTTCTTT. It encodes CASSFGGWGIPRGEAFF. J is TRBJ1-1 and V is TRBV28, with D possibly TRBD1 on 5 matching bases. Trimming took 3 bases from V and 7 from J, leaving 24 bases between them. CDR3 length: 17 amino acids. The V gene's germline CDR1 is MDHEN and CDR2 SYDVKM.

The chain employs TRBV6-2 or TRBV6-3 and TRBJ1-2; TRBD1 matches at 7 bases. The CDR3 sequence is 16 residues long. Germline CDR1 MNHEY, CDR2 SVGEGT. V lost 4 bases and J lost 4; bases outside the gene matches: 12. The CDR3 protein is CASSSSTGERAYGYTF. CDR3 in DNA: TGTGCCAGCAGTTCCTCAACAGGGGAACGGGCCTATGGCTACACCTTC.

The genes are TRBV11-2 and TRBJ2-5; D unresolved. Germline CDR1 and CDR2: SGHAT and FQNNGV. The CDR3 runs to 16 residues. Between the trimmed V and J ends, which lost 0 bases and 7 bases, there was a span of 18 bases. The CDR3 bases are TGTGCCAGCAGCTTAGATGGAGAAGGGAATTCCGGGACCCAGTACTTC. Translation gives CASSLDGEGNSGTQYF.

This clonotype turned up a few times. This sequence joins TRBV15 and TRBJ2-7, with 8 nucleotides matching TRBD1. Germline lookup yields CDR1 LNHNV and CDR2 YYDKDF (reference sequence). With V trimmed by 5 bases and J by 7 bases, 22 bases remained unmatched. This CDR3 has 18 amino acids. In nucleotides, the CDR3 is TGTGCCACCAGCGGCCTTGGACAGGGATCTTTACGGTTTGTGGAGCAGTACTTC. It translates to CATSGLGQGSLRFVEQYF.

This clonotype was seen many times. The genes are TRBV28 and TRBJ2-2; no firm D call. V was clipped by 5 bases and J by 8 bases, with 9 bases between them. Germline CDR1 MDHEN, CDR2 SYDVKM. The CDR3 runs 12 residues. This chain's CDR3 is CASSALFGELFF. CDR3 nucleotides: TGTGCCAGCAGTGCCCTGTTTGGGGAGCTGTTTTTT.

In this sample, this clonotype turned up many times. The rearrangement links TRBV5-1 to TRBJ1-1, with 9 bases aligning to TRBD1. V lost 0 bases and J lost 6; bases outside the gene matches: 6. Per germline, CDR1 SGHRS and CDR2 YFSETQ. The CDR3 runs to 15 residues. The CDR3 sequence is CASSLGDRAKPEAFF. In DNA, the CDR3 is TGCGCCAGCAGCTTGGGGGACAGGGCGAAACCTGAAGCTTTCTTT.

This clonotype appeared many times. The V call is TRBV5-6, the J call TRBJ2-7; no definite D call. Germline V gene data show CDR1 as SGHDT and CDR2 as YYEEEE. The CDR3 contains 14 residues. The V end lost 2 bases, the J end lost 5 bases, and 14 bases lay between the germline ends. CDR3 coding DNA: TGTGCCAGCAGCTTCTACGGAAATTACGACGAGCAGTACTTC. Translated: CASSFYGNYDEQYF.

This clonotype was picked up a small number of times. The CDR3 DNA sequence: TGCAGCGCCGGGCGGCGCGGCGAGACCCAGTACTTC. Translated: CSAGRRGETQYF. This chain uses TRBV29-1 with TRBJ2-5; D remains unclear. The length of the CDR3 is 12 residues. Germline V lookup: CDR1 SQVTM, CDR2 ANQGSEA. Deletions cut 7 bases from V and 5 bases from J, with 14 bases between.

CDR3 sequence reads: CASSLITGTGDGSPLHF. DNA of the CDR3: TGCGCCAGCAGCCTCATTACCGGGACAGGGGATGGCTCACCCCTCCACTTT. The V gene is TRBV4-1, the J gene TRBJ1-6, with 10 positions matching TRBD1. CDR1 and CDR2 from the germline V gene are MGHRA and YSYEKL. This CDR3 region has 17 residues. J gave up 10 bases and V 4 bases, and 13 bases lay outside the gene matches.

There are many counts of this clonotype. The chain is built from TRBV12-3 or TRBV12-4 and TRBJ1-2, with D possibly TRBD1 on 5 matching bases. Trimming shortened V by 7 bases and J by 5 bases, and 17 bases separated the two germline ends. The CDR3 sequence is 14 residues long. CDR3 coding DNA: TGTGCCAGCACTCTTGACAGCTATACATATGGCTACACCTTC. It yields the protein CASTLDSYTYGYTF.

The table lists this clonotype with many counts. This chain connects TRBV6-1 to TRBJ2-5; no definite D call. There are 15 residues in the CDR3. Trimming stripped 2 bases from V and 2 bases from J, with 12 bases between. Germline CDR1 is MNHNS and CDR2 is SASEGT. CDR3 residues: CASSEMGTAQETQYF. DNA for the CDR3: TGTGCCAGCAGTGAAATGGGAACAGCACAAGAGACCCAGTACTTC.

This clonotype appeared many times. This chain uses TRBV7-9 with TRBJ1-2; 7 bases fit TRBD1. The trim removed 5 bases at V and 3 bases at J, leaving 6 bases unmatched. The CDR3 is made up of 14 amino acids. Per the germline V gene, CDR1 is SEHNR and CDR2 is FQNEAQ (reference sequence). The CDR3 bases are TGTGCCAGCAGCCCCTGGGACAGTGACTATGGCTACACCTTC. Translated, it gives CASSPWDSDYGYTF.

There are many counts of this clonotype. The CDR3 is CASSESEWGVLEVQETQYF. The CDR3 coding sequence is TGTGCCAGCAGTGAATCGGAATGGGGGGTCTTGGAAGTCCAAGAGACCCAGTACTTC. The chain combines TRBV25-1 with TRBJ2-5; possible D gene TRBD2, 6 bases. Per germline, CDR1 MGHDK and CDR2 SYGVNS. V lost 1 base and J 1 base, leaving 22 bases between the germline ends. The CDR3 sequence is 19 residues long.

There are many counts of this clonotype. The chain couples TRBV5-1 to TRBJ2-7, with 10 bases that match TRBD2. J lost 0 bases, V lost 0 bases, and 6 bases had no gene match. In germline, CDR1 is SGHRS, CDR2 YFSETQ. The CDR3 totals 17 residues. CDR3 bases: TGCGCCAGCAGCTTGGACCCCGGGACTAGCGCCTCCTACGAGCAGTACTTC. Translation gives CASSLDPGTSASYEQYF.

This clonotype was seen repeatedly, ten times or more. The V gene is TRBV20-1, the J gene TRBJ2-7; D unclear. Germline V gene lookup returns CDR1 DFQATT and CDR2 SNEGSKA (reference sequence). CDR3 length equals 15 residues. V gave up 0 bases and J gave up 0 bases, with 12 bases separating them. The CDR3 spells CSARDLAESSYEQYF. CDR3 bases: TGCAGTGCTAGAGATTTGGCGGAGAGCTCCTACGAGCAGTACTTC.

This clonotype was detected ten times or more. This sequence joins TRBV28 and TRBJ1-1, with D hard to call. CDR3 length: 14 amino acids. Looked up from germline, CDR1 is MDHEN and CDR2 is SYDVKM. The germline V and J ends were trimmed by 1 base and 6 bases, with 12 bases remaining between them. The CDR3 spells CASSLFWEFAEAFF. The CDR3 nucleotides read TGTGCCAGCAGTTTATTTTGGGAGTTCGCTGAAGCTTTCTTT.

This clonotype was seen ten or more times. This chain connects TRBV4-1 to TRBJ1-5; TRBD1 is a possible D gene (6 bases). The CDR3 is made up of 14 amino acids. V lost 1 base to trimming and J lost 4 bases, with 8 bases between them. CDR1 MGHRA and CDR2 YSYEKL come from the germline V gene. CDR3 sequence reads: CASSQGQANQPQHF. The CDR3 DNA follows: TGCGCCAGCAGCCAAGGACAGGCTAATCAGCCCCAGCATTTT.

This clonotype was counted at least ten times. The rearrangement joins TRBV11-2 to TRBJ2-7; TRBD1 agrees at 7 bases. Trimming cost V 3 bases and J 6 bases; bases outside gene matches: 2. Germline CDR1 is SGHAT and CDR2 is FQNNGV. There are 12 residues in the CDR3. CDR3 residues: CASSLGTVEQYF. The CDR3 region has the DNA TGTGCCAGCAGCTTGGGGACAGTCGAGCAGTACTTC.